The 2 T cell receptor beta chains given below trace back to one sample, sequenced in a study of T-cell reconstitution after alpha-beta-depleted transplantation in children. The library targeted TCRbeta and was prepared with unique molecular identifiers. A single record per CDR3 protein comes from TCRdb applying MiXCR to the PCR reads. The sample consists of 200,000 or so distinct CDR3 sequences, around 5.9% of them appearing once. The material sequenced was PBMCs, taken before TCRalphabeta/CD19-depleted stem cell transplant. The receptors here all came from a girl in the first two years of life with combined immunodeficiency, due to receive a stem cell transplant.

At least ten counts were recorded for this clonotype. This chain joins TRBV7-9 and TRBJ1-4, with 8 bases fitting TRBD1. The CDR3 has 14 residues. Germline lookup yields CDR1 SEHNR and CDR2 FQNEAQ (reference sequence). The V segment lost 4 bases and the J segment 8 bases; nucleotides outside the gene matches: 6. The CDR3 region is CASSSIGTGEKLFF. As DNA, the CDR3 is TGTGCCAGCAGCTCTATCGGGACAGGAGAAAAACTGTTTTTT.

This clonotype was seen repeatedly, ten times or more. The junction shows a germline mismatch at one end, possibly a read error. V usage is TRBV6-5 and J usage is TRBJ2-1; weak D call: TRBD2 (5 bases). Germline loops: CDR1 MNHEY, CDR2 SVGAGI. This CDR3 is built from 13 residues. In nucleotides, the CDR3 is TGTGCCAGCAGTTACTCTAGAGGGAACCGGAGGACCTTC. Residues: CASSYSRGNRRTF.